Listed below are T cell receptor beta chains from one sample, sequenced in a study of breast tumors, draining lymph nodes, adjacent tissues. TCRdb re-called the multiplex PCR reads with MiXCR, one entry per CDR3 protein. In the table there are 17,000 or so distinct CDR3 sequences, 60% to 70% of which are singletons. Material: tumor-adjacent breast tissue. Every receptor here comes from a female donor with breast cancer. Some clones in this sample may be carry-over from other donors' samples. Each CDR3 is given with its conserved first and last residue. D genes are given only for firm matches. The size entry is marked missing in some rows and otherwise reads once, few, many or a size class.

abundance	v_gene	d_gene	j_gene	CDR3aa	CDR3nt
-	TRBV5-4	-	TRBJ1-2	CASSTGSVPYGYTF	TGTGCCAGCAGCACCGGGTCAGTCCCCTATGGCTACACCTTC
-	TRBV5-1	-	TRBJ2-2	CASSLAEGGVGELFF	TGCGCCAGCAGCTTGGCCGAGGGTGGGGTCGGGGAGCTGTTTTTT
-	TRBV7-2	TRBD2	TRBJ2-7	CASSLGASGGALEQYF	TGTGCCAGCAGCTTAGGGGCTAGCGGGGGGGCCTTAGAGCAGTACTTC
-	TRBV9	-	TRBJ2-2	CASSVGHQNTGELFF	TGTGCCAGCAGCGTGGGACACCAGAACACCGGGGAGCTGTTTTTT
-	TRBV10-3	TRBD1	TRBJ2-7	CAISSGTGSYEQYF	TGTGCCATCAGTTCCGGGACAGGGAGCTACGAGCAGTACTTC
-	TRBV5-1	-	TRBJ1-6	CASSLVSGSRSPLHF	TGTGCCAGCAGCTTGGTGAGTGGGAGTCGTTCACCCCTCCACTTT
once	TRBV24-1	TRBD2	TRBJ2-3	CATSDLRRERGADTQYF	TGTGCCACCAGTGATTTGAGGCGGGAGCGGGGCGCAGATACGCAGTATTTT
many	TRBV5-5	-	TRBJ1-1	CASSLVAGYTEAFF	TGTGCCAGCAGCTTGGTAGCCGGGTACACTGAAGCTTTCTTT
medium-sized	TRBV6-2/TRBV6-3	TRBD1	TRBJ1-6	CASSSGQVSNSPLHF	TGTGCCAGCAGTTCGGGACAGGTCTCGAATTCACCCCTCCACTTT
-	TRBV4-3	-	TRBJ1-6	CASSQDPGETWYSPLHF	TGCGCCAGCAGCCAAGATCCTGGGGAGACATGGTACTCACCCCTCCACTTT
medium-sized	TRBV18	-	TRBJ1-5	CASSPRTAGNQPQHF	TGTGCCAGCTCACCAAGGACGGCCGGCAATCAGCCCCAGCATTTT
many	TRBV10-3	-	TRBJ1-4	CAISSGATNEKLFF	TGTGCCATCAGCTCCGGTGCAACTAATGAAAAACTGTTTTTT
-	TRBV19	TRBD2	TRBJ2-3	CASSAGLAGDSSTDTQYF	TGTGCCAGTAGTGCGGGACTAGCGGGGGATTCTAGCACAGATACGCAGTATTTT
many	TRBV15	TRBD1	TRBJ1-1	CATSRETGQEAFF	TGTGCCACCAGCAGAGAAACGGGACAGGAAGCTTTCTTT
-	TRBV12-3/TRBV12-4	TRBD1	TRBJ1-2	CASSSSGQGVGYTF	TGTGCCAGCAGTTCTTCCGGACAGGGGGTTGGCTACACCTTC
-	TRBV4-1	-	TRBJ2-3	CASRPRGSTDTQYF	TGCGCCAGCAGACCTAGGGGGAGCACAGATACGCAGTATTTT
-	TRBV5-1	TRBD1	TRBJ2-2	CASSLDRGDTGELFF	TGCGCCAGCAGCCTGGACAGGGGGGATACCGGGGAGCTGTTTTTT
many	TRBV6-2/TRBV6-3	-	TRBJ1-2	CASSHMGLGPYGYTF	TGTGCCAGCAGTCACATGGGGCTGGGGCCCTATGGCTACACCTTC
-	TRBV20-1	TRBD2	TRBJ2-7	CSAISGGGAYEQYF	TGCAGTGCTATCTCCGGGGGGGGGGCCTACGAGCAGTACTTC
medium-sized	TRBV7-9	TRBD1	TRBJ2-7	CASSFETGGEQYF	TGTGCCAGCAGCTTTGAGACAGGGGGCGAGCAGTACTTC
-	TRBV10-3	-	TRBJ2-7	CAISELGPNSYEQYF	TGTGCCATCAGCGAGCTGGGCCCTAACTCCTACGAGCAGTACTTC
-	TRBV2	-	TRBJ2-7	CASSAQFEQYF	TGTGCCAGCAGCGCACAGTTCGAGCAGTACTTC
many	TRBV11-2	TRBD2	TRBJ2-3	CASSRAGDTDTQYF	TGTGCCAGCAGTCGAGCGGGGGACACAGATACGCAGTATTTT
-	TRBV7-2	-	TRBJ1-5	CASSLGQQAPQHF	TGTGCCAGCAGCTTAGGACAGCAGGCGCCCCAGCATTTT
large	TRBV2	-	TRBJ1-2	CASSERGGTITSGYTF	TGTGCCAGCAGTGAAAGGGGCGGGACAATTACTTCCGGCTACACCTTC
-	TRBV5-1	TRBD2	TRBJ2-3	CASSGAISTDTQYF	TGTGCCAGCAGCGGGGCGATAAGCACAGATACGCAGTATTTT
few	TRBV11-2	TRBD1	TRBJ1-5	CASSFTGGDQPQHF	TGTGCCAGCAGCTTTACAGGGGGAGACCAGCCCCAGCATTTT
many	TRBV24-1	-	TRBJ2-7	CATSEGYEQYF	TGTGCCACCAGTGAGGGCTACGAGCAGTACTTC
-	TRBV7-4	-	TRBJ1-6	CASSLGDNFPLHF	TGTGCCAGCAGCTTGGGGGATAATTTCCCCCTCCACTTT
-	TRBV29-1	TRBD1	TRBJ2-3	CSVEPRDRGRDTQYF	TGCAGCGTTGAACCCCGGGACAGGGGGAGAGATACGCAGTATTTT
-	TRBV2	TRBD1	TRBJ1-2	CASSIRDRGGYGYTF	TGTGCCAGCAGTATTAGGGACAGGGGAGGATATGGCTACACCTTC
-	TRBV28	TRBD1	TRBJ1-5	CASSRDRGNNQPQHF	TGTGCCAGCAGTCGGGACAGGGGAAACAATCAGCCCCAGCATTTT
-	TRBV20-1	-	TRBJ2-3	CSARGGRTKSDTQYF	TGCAGTGCTAGAGGAGGGAGGACTAAATCAGATACGCAGTATTTT
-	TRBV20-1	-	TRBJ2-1	CSARADDYSGGNEQFF	TGCAGTGCTAGAGCGGACGATTACTCGGGTGGCAATGAGCAGTTCTTC